Below, 31 T cell receptor beta chains from the same sample are listed, as sequenced in a study of CXCR3-negative and CXCR3-positive naive CD8 T cells. General study results and limits: CXCR3-positive naive cells had TRB CDR3s that were more hydrophobic than CXCR3-negative naive cells had.

The antigens for these receptors are not known. 5' RACE that incorporated UMI labels was used to prepare the TRB cDNA libraries. TCRdb reprocessed the 5' RACE reads, with one entry per CDR3 protein and no DNA. Recorded for this sample: 150,000 to 180,000 distinct CDR3 sequences. Sequenced input: naive CXCR3+ CD8+ T cells from blood. The subset was: CD45RO-CCR7+CD27+CD95- naive CD8+ T cells expressing CXCR3 (TNR3+). The receptors were sampled from a human donor in good health. Some clones in this sample may be carry-over from other donors' samples.

This chain links TRBV12-3 or TRBV12-4 with TRBJ1-5; TCRdb outputs TRBD1, but without DNA this stays unchecked. The CDR3 spans 14 residues. CDR3 protein: CASSWTGGLQPQHF.

The CDR3: CASSHRTGTGYEQYF. This chain uses TRBV4-1 with TRBJ2-7; TCRdb designates TRBD1, a call that cannot be tested without DNA. The germline V gene encodes CDR1 MGHRA and CDR2 YSYEKL. The length of the CDR3 is 15 residues.

V gene TRBV27 combines with J gene TRBJ1-5; checking the TCRdb D call of TRBD1 is not possible without DNA. The CDR3 consists of 15 residues. CDR1 and CDR2 (germline): MNHEY, SMNVEV (reference sequence). CDR3 in amino acids: CASSLVSTGFQPQHF.

CDR3 sequence: CASRPAIGEQYF. This chain uses TRBV7-9 with TRBJ2-7. Germline V lookup: CDR1 SEHNR, CDR2 FQNEAQ (reference sequence). This CDR3 is 12 amino acids long.

This chain connects TRBV29-1 to TRBJ2-4; TCRdb indicates TRBD2, and absent DNA this call remains unverified. The CDR3 length is 14 residues. CDR1 is SQVTM and CDR2 is ANQGSEA in the germline V gene. CDR3 protein: CSVRGTSGENIQYF.

The rearrangement links TRBV28 to TRBJ2-3. The germline gives CDR1 MDHEN, CDR2 SYDVKM. This CDR3 has 15 residues. CDR3 region: CASSSNTESTDTQYF. The variable domain in full, with the rest retrieved from reference TRBV28 and TRBJ2-3, is DVKVTQSSRYLVKRTGEKVFLECVQDMDHENMFWYRQDPGLGLRLIYFSYDVKMKEKGDIPEGYSVSREKKERFSLILESASTNQTSMYLCASSSNTESTDTQYFGPGTRLTVL.

V and J are TRBV7-9 and TRBJ1-1; TCRdb calls TRBD1, which cannot be checked without DNA. Per germline, CDR1 SEHNR and CDR2 FQNEAQ (reference sequence). This CDR3 is 15 amino acids long. CDR3 region: CASSYGQGLNTEAFF.

This rearrangement joins TRBV28 to TRBJ2-2; TCRdb's D call of TRBD1 is untestable without DNA. Per the germline V gene, CDR1 is MDHEN and CDR2 is SYDVKM. The CDR3 sequence is 16 residues long. The CDR3 sequence: CASSLWQGSNTGELFF.

This chain uses TRBV7-2 with TRBJ1-6. This CDR3 is 17 amino acids long. The germline V gene encodes CDR1 SGHTA and CDR2 FQGNSA. CDR3 protein: CASSLAERSSYNSPLHF.

The chain combines TRBV14 with TRBJ2-5; TCRdb outputs TRBD1, but without DNA this stays unchecked. CDR3 length equals 15 residues. Germline values: CDR1 SGHDN, CDR2 FVKESK. CDR3 in amino acids: CASSQDSYGGGTQYF.

The V and J genes are TRBV5-1 and TRBJ2-1; TCRdb picks TRBD1, but there is no DNA to check that call. Germline values: CDR1 SGHRS, CDR2 YFSETQ. The CDR3 is 15 residues long. The CDR3 sequence: CASSRDRGSYNEQFF.

The CDR3: CASSQVRGQETQYF. The genes are TRBV4-1 and TRBJ2-5; TCRdb returns TRBD1, unconfirmable since there is no DNA. Germline CDR1 MGHRA, CDR2 YSYEKL. The CDR3 spans 14 residues.

The rearrangement uses TRBV5-1 and TRBJ2-5; TCRdb outputs TRBD1, but without DNA this stays unchecked. CDR1 is SGHRS and CDR2 is YFSETQ in the germline V gene. This CDR3 region has 17 residues. The CDR3 region is CASSSRDRELYQETQYF.

The chain employs TRBV4-1 and TRBJ2-1; the D gene TCRdb calls, TRBD1, cannot be checked with no DNA. The CDR3 runs 15 residues. Germline V gene data show CDR1 as MGHRA and CDR2 as YSYEKL. Here the CDR3 reads CASSRGTGTGNEQFF.

The rearrangement joins TRBV28 to TRBJ2-5; the TCRdb D gene call, TRBD1, has no DNA to confirm it. Germline assignment: CDR1 MDHEN and CDR2 SYDVKM. CDR3 length: 14 residues. The CDR3 protein is CASSHRVVGETQYF.

CDR3 region: CATSYDRGGKQYF. The rearrangement joins TRBV15 to TRBJ2-7; without DNA, the TCRdb call of TRBD1 cannot be checked. This CDR3 contains 13 residues. Germline V gives CDR1 LNHNV, CDR2 YYDKDF (reference sequence).

The CDR3 reads CASSPPGSTYNEQLF. This chain connects TRBV18 to TRBJ2-1. The CDR3 spans 15 residues. Looked up from germline, CDR1 is KGHSH and CDR2 is LQKENI.

The gene calls are TRBV7-3 and TRBJ2-3; the D call from TCRdb, TRBD1, cannot be confirmed without DNA. Germline values: CDR1 SGHTA, CDR2 FQGTGA. This CDR3 spans 14 amino acids. The CDR3 protein is CASSFGGAPDTQYF.

The rearrangement uses TRBV9 and TRBJ2-7. Germline CDR1 is SGDLS and CDR2 is YYNGEE. The CDR3 runs to 12 residues. The chain's CDR3 is CASSEPINEQYF.

The V call is TRBV29-1, the J call TRBJ2-7; TCRdb lists TRBD1, though no DNA is available to test this call. The CDR3 covers 13 residues. Germline V lookup: CDR1 SQVTM, CDR2 ANQGSEA. The CDR3 spells CSVRGTGSYEQYF.

This chain joins TRBV15 and TRBJ2-3; TCRdb lists TRBD1, though no DNA is available to test this call. The CDR3 consists of 15 residues. Germline CDR1 is LNHNV and CDR2 is YYDKDF (reference sequence). CDR3 loop: CATSRARESTDTQYF.

This chain joins TRBV6-5 and TRBJ2-7; with no DNA, the TCRdb D assignment of TRBD1 cannot be verified. Germline assignment: CDR1 MNHEY and CDR2 SVGAGI. This CDR3 is built from 16 residues. The CDR3: CASSYPLQGRDYEQYF.

This chain links TRBV5-1 with TRBJ1-1. Per the germline V gene, CDR1 is SGHRS and CDR2 is YFSETQ. The CDR3 has 14 residues. This CDR3 reads CASSLDEIPTEAFF.

This chain uses TRBV11-3 with TRBJ2-2. This CDR3 spans 18 amino acids. The germline CDR1 and CDR2 sequences are SGHNT and YENEEA. Here the CDR3 reads CASSSKGSNSSNTGELFF.

The genes are TRBV20-1 and TRBJ2-3. The CDR3 covers 12 residues. Germline V gene lookup returns CDR1 DFQATT and CDR2 SNEGSKA (reference sequence). The CDR3 loop reads CSARDTTDTQYF.

V and J are TRBV7-6 and TRBJ2-7; as DNA is missing, the TRBD1 call by TCRdb cannot be tested. The CDR3 length is 12 residues. In germline, CDR1 is SGHVS, CDR2 FNYEAQ. The CDR3: CASSLGGDEQYF.

V and J are TRBV11-2 and TRBJ2-1; TCRdb outputs TRBD2, but without DNA this stays unchecked. CDR1 SGHAT and CDR2 FQNNGV come from the germline V gene. The CDR3 is 17 amino acids. CDR3 protein: CASSYRLLAGGNNEQFF.

The chain uses TRBV29-1 and TRBJ2-7. The CDR3 extends over 11 amino acids. Germline values: CDR1 SQVTM, CDR2 ANQGSEA. CDR3 amino acids: CSAETNYEQYF.

J is TRBJ2-1 and V is TRBV30. Germline CDR1 GTSNPN, CDR2 SVGIG (reference sequence). This CDR3 spans 14 amino acids. CDR3 sequence: CAWSVGLPSDEQFF.

The chain has TRBV7-2 and TRBJ2-7; without DNA, the TCRdb call of TRBD1 cannot be checked. This CDR3 has 15 amino acids. Germline V gene sequence: CDR1 SGHTA, CDR2 FQGNSA. CDR3 region: CASSLEGQSYYEQYF.

The chain employs TRBV7-9 and TRBJ2-2; with no DNA, the TCRdb D assignment of TRBD1 cannot be verified. CDR3 length: 17 amino acids. Germline values: CDR1 SEHNR, CDR2 FQNEAQ (reference sequence). The CDR3 loop reads CASSLSWTGDRTGELFF.